This passage covers 22 T cell receptor beta chains from one sample sequenced in a study of ipilimumab plus nivolumab after autologous stem cell transplantation. The protocol was immunoSEQ multiplex PCR, while the TCRdb copy is restricted to in-frame clones and leaves out a portion. Seen here are 16,000 or so clones, more than 70% observed once, and the top ten hold less than 25%. The sample here was PBMCs, taken in a trial of ipilimumab plus nivolumab as post-transplant consolidation. All receptors come from a male donor with diffuse large B-cell lymphoma.

The J gene is TRBJ2-7, the V gene TRBV29-1, with 7 positions matching TRBD2. V shed 6 bases, J shed 2 bases, and the junction held 10 bases outside the gene matches. The germline V gene has CDR1 SQVTM and CDR2 ANQGSEA. CDR3 size: 14 residues. CDR3 sequence reads: CSVEMGGLPYEQYF. In nucleotides, the CDR3 is TGCAGCGTGGAGATGGGAGGGTTACCCTACGAGCAGTACTTC.

The chain is built from TRBV7-9 and TRBJ1-4; 8 bases are a match to TRBD1. V trimming: 4 bases; J trimming: 5 bases; junction bases outside the gene matches: 6. The CDR3 extends over 15 amino acids. CDR1 SEHNR and CDR2 FQNEAQ come from the germline V gene (reference sequence). The CDR3 reads CASSSSDRVNEKLFF. CDR3 sequence (DNA): TGTGCCAGCAGCTCCTCGGACAGGGTAAATGAAAAACTGTTTTTT.

This clone was counted a few times. V and J are TRBV5-6 and TRBJ1-6, with 8 positions matching TRBD1. The germline CDR1 and CDR2 sequences are SGHDT and YYEEEE. The CDR3 has 15 residues. V shed 5 bases and J 6 bases; nucleotides not matched to a gene: 7. CDR3 sequence (DNA): TGTGCCAGCAGTGCTTCCGACAGGGGTAATTCACCCCTCCACTTT. This gives the protein CASSASDRGNSPLHF.

This chain links TRBV23-1 with TRBJ2-7; no clear D gene. TRBV23-1 is an ORF, with its function uncertain. This CDR3 has 16 residues. V lost 6 bases, J lost 0 bases, and 18 bases lay in between. The CDR3 here is CASRRGGRTNSYEQYF. CDR3 nucleotides: TGCGCCAGCAGGCGAGGTGGACGTACTAACTCCTACGAGCAGTACTTC.

The rearrangement links TRBV2 to TRBJ2-7; 8 bases are a match to TRBD2. The germline CDR1 and CDR2 sequences are SNHLY and FYNNEI. This CDR3 comprises 15 residues. Trimming cost V 7 bases and J 2 bases; bases outside gene matches: 10. DNA for the CDR3: TGTGCCAGCATCCCCGGGGGGGGATCTCCCTACGAGCAGTACTTC. Translating it yields CASIPGGGSPYEQYF.

J is TRBJ1-1 and V is TRBV11-3, with D possibly TRBD1 on 5 matching bases. Deletions cut 4 bases from V and 10 bases from J, with 16 bases between. The CDR3 is 13 residues long. CDR1 SGHNT and CDR2 YENEEA come from the germline V gene. This chain's CDR3 is CASSSGSGRGAFF. The CDR3 nucleotides read TGTGCCAGCAGCTCGGGGTCGGGGCGTGGAGCTTTCTTT.

The chain employs TRBV9 and TRBJ2-1; 7 bases line up with TRBD1. Germline V lookup: CDR1 SGDLS, CDR2 YYNGEE. CDR3 length equals 16 residues. V lost 5 bases and J lost 7; bases outside the gene matches: 15. CDR3 DNA sequence: TGTGCCAGCAGTGGGCTTCCGGGACAGACTGAAAATGAGCAGTTCTTC. Translated: CASSGLPGQTENEQFF.

The chain carries TRBV27 and TRBJ1-1, with 10 bases identical to TRBD1. This CDR3 has 15 residues. Losses at the gene ends were 5 bases for V and 4 bases for J; bases not matched to a gene: 7. Per germline, CDR1 MNHEY and CDR2 SMNVEV (reference sequence). CDR3 residues: CASSATGGWATEAFF. The CDR3 nucleotides read TGTGCCAGCAGTGCGACAGGGGGCTGGGCCACTGAAGCTTTCTTT.

This clone showed up just a few times. The chain links TRBV9 to TRBJ1-3; 8 positions agree with TRBD1. Per germline, CDR1 SGDLS and CDR2 YYNGEE. J was trimmed by 3 bases and V by 4 bases; bases with no gene match: 6. CDR3 length: 15 amino acids. The chain's CDR3 is CASSLEGQGGNTIYF. The CDR3 DNA is TGTGCCAGCAGCTTAGAAGGACAGGGTGGAAACACCATATATTTT.

The chain joins TRBV7-6 to TRBJ2-7; 7 bases map to TRBD1. Germline trimming cut 2 bases from V and 5 bases from J; bases unmatched to any gene: 3. Germline lookup yields CDR1 SGHVS and CDR2 FNYEAQ. This CDR3 is 13 amino acids long. CDR3 coding DNA: TGTGCCAGCAGCTTAACAGGGGCGGACGAGCAGTACTTC. Translated, it gives CASSLTGADEQYF.

The chain links TRBV5-1 to TRBJ2-1; the match to TRBD2 covers 11 bases. Germline lookup yields CDR1 SGHRS and CDR2 YFSETQ. Losses at the gene ends were 3 bases for V and 2 bases for J; bases not matched to a gene: 4. The CDR3 consists of 16 residues. The CDR3 coding sequence is TGCGCCAGCAGCTCACGACTAGCGGGACCCTACAATGAGCAGTTCTTC. Translation: CASSSRLAGPYNEQFF.

The chain employs TRBV7-9 and TRBJ2-4; D is possibly TRBD1 (6 bases). Trimming took 1 base from V and 0 from J, leaving 16 bases between them. Germline V gives CDR1 SEHNR, CDR2 FQNEAQ (reference sequence). The CDR3 is 18 amino acids. CDR3 residues: CASSLGPGTPKAKNIQYF. The CDR3 DNA reads TGTGCCAGCAGCTTAGGCCCCGGGACACCTAAAGCCAAAAACATTCAGTACTTC.

This chain uses TRBV2 with TRBJ1-5; D is ambiguous. Trimming removed 8 bases at V and 1 base at J, with 15 bases between. Germline V gene lookup returns CDR1 SNHLY and CDR2 FYNNEI. The length of the CDR3 is 15 residues. CDR3: CASGGWPPSNQPQHF. The DNA of the CDR3 is TGTGCCAGCGGAGGTTGGCCTCCAAGCAATCAGCCCCAGCATTTT.

This clone was detected a few times. The rearrangement joins TRBV7-9 to TRBJ1-4; the D is unclear. V was cut by 5 bases and J by 7 bases, with 11 bases left in between. The CDR3 length is 13 residues. CDR1 and CDR2 from the germline V gene are SEHNR and FQNEAQ (reference sequence). In DNA, the CDR3 is TGTGCCAGCAGCCGGTTTGAGGGTGAAAAACTGTTTTTT. It yields the protein CASSRFEGEKLFF.

This rearrangement joins TRBV2 to TRBJ2-5, with D maybe TRBD2 (5 bases). TRBJ2-7 matches the DNA end more closely, so the J call is doubtful. Looked up from germline, CDR1 is SNHLY and CDR2 is FYNNEI. This CDR3 spans 12 amino acids. The CDR3 spells CASSHLEDEQYF. In nucleotides, the CDR3 is TGTGCCAGCAGCCATCTGGAGGACGAGCAGTACTTC.

In its sample, this clone was seen once. The J gene is TRBJ1-3, the V gene TRBV28; a possible D gene is TRBD1 (6 bases). Germline-derived CDR1 and CDR2 are MDHEN and SYDVKM. The CDR3 sequence is 15 residues long. V lost 3 bases to trimming and J lost 2 bases, with 11 bases between them. The CDR3 DNA is TGTGCCAGCAGTTTTTCTGGGGGCACTGGAAACACCATATATTTT. It encodes CASSFSGGTGNTIYF. Complete variable domain (other parts from reference TRBV28 and TRBJ1-3): DVKVTQSSRYLVKRTGEKVFLECVQDMDHENMFWYRQDPGLGLRLIYFSYDVKMKEKGDIPEGYSVSREKKERFSLILESASTNQTSMYLCASSFSGGTGNTIYFGEGSWLTVV.

This chain links TRBV14 with TRBJ1-1; no clear D. This CDR3 region has 13 residues. Trimming left V 2 bases short and J 0 bases short, with 4 bases between. Germline V gene sequence: CDR1 SGHDN, CDR2 FVKESK. The CDR3 here is CASSQRLNTEAFF. The CDR3 DNA follows: TGTGCCAGCAGCCAACGGCTGAACACTGAAGCTTTCTTT.

The J gene is TRBJ2-7, the V gene TRBV11-1; weak D call: TRBD1 (6 bases). Germline CDR1 is SGHAT and CDR2 is FQDESV (reference sequence). The CDR3 extends over 14 amino acids. The ends were cut back, 5 bases at V and 4 bases at J, with 15 bases in the middle. The CDR3 loop reads CASSIETGTYEQYF. In DNA, the CDR3 is TGTGCCAGCAGCATAGAGACAGGAACTTACGAGCAGTACTTC. The full variable domain, completed using reference TRBV11-1 and TRBJ2-7, is EAEVAQSPRYKITEKSQAVAFWCDPISGHATLYWYRQILGQGPELLVQFQDESVVDDSQLPKDRFSAERLKGVDSTLKIQPAELGDSAMYLCASSIETGTYEQYFGPGTRLTVT.

The V gene is TRBV2, the J gene TRBJ2-3, with D perhaps assigned TRBD1 or TRBD2 (5 bases each). This CDR3 has 15 amino acids. The ends were cut back, 7 bases at V and 0 bases at J, with 14 bases in the middle. The germline V gene has CDR1 SNHLY and CDR2 FYNNEI. The CDR3 spells CASKRDRPSTDTQYF. The CDR3 nucleotides read TGTGCCAGCAAACGGGACCGCCCAAGCACAGATACGCAGTATTTT.

The chain carries TRBV11-3 and TRBJ2-2; 8 nucleotides agree with TRBD2. Germline CDR1 reads SGHNT; CDR2 reads YENEEA. The CDR3 covers 13 residues. J gave up 6 bases and V 10 bases, and 7 bases lay outside the gene matches. The DNA of the CDR3 is TGTGCCACGGGCGGGGGGCCCGCCGGGGAGCTGTTTTTT. It codes for CATGGGPAGELFF. Looking up the rest from reference TRBV11-3 and TRBJ2-2 gives the full variable domain: EAGVVQSPRYKIIEKKQPVAFWCNPISGHNTLYWYLQNLGQGPELLIRYENEEAVDDSQLPKDRFSAERLKGVDSTLKIQPAELGDSAVYLCATGGGPAGELFFGEGSRLTVL.

The V and J genes are TRBV11-3 and TRBJ2-2, with 11 positions matching TRBD2. Unmatched junction bases numbered 5, after V lost 5 bases and J lost 6 bases. This CDR3 region has 15 residues. CDR1 is SGHNT, CDR2 YENEEA, per germline. CDR3 protein: CASSSSGGAPGELFF. The CDR3 bases are TGTGCCAGCAGCAGTAGCGGGGGGGCCCCCGGGGAGCTGTTTTTT.

This chain connects TRBV6-5 to TRBJ1-1, with D uncertain. This CDR3 is 13 amino acids long. Germline CDR1 MNHEY, CDR2 SVGAGI. The germline V and J ends were trimmed by 4 bases and 5 bases, with 11 bases remaining between them. CDR3 residues: CASSWGEGTEAFF. Written as DNA, the CDR3 is TGTGCCAGCAGTTGGGGAGAGGGTACTGAAGCTTTCTTT.